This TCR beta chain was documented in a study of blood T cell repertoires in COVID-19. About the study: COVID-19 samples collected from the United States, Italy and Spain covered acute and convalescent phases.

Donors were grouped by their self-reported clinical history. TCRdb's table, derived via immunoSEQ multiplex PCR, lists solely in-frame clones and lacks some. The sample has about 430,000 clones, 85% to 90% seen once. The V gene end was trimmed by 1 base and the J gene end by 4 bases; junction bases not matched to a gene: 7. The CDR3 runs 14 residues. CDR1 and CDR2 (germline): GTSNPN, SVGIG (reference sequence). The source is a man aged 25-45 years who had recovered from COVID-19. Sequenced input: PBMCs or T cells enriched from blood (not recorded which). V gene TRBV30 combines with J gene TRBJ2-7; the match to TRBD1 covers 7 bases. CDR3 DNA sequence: TGTGCCTGGAGTGCGGACAGGAGAATGTACGAGCAGTACTTC. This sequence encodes CAWSADRRMYEQYF.